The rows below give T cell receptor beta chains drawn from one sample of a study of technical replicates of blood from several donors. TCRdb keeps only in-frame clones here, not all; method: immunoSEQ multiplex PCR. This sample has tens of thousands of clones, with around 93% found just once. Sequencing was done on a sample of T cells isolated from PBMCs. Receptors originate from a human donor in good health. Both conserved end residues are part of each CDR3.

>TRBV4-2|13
CASSPRWQETQYF
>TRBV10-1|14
CASSVRGLGNEQYF
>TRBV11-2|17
CASYPGQGGATNEKLFF
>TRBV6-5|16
CASSYGLAGVTYEQYF
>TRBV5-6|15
CASSLGTGRNQPQHF
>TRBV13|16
CASSLIPAGSDTEAFF
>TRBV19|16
CASTPGTGGMYNEQFF
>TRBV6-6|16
CASRPLATTTPRVLTF
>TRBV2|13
CASSERGNTEAFF
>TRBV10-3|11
CATSGGETQYF
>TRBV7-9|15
CASSLPGTALNEQFF
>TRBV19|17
CASTRGAIPAGANVLTF
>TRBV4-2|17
CASSQDRGAGGPREQFF
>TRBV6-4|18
CASSASGGPLSSTDTQYF
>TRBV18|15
CASSPLGHEDTEAFF
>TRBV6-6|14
CASSDRGTNYGYTF
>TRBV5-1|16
CASRGALNPSTDTQYF
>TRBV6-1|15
CASSELGQGLVEQYF
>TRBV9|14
CASSPSSGKETQYF
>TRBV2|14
CASLLSGGVYGYTF
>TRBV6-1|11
CASSDLVDSFF
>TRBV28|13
CASSSLPRRTQHF
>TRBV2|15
CASSYGGGAGYGYTF
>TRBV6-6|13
CAISSSGANVLTF
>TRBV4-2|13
CAIGGLAKETQYF
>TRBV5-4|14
CASSLGDSYNEQFF
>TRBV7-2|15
CASSLVAARTDTQYF
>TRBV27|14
CASSLSISVWELFF
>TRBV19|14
CASRTGSTNEKLFF
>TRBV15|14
CATSQGLGGQPQHF
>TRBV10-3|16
CAISEMSGSSYNEQFF
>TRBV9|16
CASSVVAGGRTDTQYF
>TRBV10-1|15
CASSEFAPGLTEAFF
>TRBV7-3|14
CASSLGGGLKTQYF
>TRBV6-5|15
CASSYNRVRTGELFF
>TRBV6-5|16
CASSYFRTAANYGYTF
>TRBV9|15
CASSVTGTQNYEQYF
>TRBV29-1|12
CSVLAGAYEQYF
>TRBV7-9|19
CASSFTLGAGVGASYGYTF
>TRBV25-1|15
CASSERAGSTDTQYF
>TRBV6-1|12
CATEQDSYEQYF
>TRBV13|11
CASSWRKTQYF
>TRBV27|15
CASSNRDRAIDTQYF
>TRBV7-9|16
CASTSWRSGSDNEQFF
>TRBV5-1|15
CASSRGGGSYNEQFF
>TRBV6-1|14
CASSEGTVTDTQYF
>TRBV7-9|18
CASSINFYRDAMNTEAFF
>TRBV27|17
CASSFLPSGRLAYEQYF
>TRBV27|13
CASSLLGPYEQYF
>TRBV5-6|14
CASSVPGTTYEQYF
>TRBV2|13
CASMTGGPYEQYF
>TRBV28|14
CASSFSGGVGEAFF
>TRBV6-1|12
CASSSLLNEQFF
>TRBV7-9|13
CASSLGDSYEQYF
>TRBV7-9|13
CASSVDREIGQYF